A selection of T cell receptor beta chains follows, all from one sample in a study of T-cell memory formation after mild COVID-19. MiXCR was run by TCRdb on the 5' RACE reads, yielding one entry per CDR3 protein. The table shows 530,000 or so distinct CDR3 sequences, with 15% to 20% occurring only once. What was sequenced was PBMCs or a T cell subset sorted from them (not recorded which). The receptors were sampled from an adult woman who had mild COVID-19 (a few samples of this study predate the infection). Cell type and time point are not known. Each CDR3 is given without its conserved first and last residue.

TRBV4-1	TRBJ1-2	ASSHRGDYGYT
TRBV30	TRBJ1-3	AWRGRDRGAGNTIY
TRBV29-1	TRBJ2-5	SVPIQDPVMETQY
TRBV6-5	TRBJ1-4	ASRSLPRPIGKTNEKLF
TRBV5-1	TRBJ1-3	ASSLDPVGNTIY
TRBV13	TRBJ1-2	ASSLVLGGRGEDYGYT
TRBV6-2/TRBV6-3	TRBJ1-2	ASSYGPEDNYGYT
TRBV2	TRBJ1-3	ASRGLAGSGNTIY
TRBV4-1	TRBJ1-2	ASSQVVSGDRGRGNYGYT
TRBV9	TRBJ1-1	ASSRNPTTGIEAF
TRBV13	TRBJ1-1	ASSLSTLRDRVGTEAF
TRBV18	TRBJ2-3	ASSPPPGQGTDTQY
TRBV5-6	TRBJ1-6	ASSLDPGGRSPLH
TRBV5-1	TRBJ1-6	ASSLAGAGSPLH
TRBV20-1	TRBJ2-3	SAGGTSTDTQY
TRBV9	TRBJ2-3	ASSERWTRLDTQY
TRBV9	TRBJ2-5	ASSVDLNQGTQY
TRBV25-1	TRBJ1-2	ASSGRGAPDYGYT
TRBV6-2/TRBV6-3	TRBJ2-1	ASSKLDYYQYNEQF
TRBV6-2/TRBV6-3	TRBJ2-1	ASSEPGNEQF
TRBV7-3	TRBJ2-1	ASSGETGVAGSYNEQF
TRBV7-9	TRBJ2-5	ASSSRSGSETQY
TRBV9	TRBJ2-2	ASSEGAAGDITGELF
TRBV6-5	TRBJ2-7	ASRIGTSYEQY
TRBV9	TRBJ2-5	ASSLSMTGQTQY
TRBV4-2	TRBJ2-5	ASSQDRGGVRETQY
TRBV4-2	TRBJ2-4	ASSQDSGSGIQY
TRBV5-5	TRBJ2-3	ASSYLAGKTDTQY
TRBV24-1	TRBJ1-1	ATRGLGNTEAF
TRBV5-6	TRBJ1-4	ASSPGPVSEKLF
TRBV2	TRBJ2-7	ASGDSGQPWGQY
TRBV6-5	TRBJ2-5	ASGTSGEETQY
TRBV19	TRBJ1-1	ASSIGVTEAF